A single T cell receptor (beta chain) is shown here with its context. Repertoires were generated with immunoSEQ multiplex PCR, while TCRdb's copy carries only in-frame clones and drops some. Of roughly 310,000 clones in the sample, under 90% were seen once. Germline CDR1 and CDR2: GTSNPN and SVGIG (reference sequence). V shed 0 bases, J shed 6 bases, and the junction held 9 bases outside the gene matches. This CDR3 has 15 amino acids. Followed longitudinally, the Seattle patients had been enrolled during active infection. These data are taken from a study of blood T cell repertoires in COVID-19. Study-wide background: Nucleic acid was either cDNA or gDNA, and it came from T cells, B-cell-depleted T cells, or PBMCs.

The source is a woman in her 30s with COVID-19, enrolled during active disease. Source material: peripheral blood. The V call is TRBV30, the J call TRBJ2-7; 9 positions agree with TRBD2. The CDR3 spells CAWSVLSAGGREQYF. Written as DNA, the CDR3 is TGTGCCTGGAGTGTACTATCCGCGGGAGGGCGCGAGCAGTACTTC.